This T cell receptor beta chain was recovered during a study of cytomegalovirus exposure and HLA in healthy donors. Findings and caveats of the study: Published work reported that the classifier diagnosed cytomegalovirus status with high specificity and sensitivity.

Comments on this clone: The antigen remains unidentified.

V gave up 10 bases and J gave up 0 bases, with 16 bases separating them. This CDR3 has 16 residues. Germline V CDR1 and CDR2: ENHRY, SYGVKD. A multiplex PCR was run with 60 Vbeta primers and 13 Jbeta primers. Original data processing: Per a later analysis, the number of unique TCR beta chains was 75 million to 90 million, of which around 9.9 million were shared. The protocol was immunoSEQ multiplex PCR, while the TCRdb copy is restricted to in-frame clones and leaves out a portion. V and J calls plus clone size are reproduced from that table; the DNA served to infer D and trimming. The sample carries over 130,000 clones, around two thirds recorded once. Healthy individuals who donated bone marrow served as the donors.

Sequences were obtained from PBMCs. The V gene is TRBV10-3, the J gene TRBJ2-6; D might be TRBD2 (6 bases). The source is a male donor in good health and CMV-seronegative. CDR3 coding DNA: TGTGCCAGCGGGACGAGGGCCTCCTCTGGGGCCAACGTCCTGACTTTC. Translating it yields CASGTRASSGANVLTF.